Sequencing of this TCR beta chain was carried out in a study of cytomegalovirus exposure and HLA in healthy donors (dated by TCRdb to 2016 to 2017). Notes on the research overall: An earlier analysis of a few hundred of the donors reported about 280 Gb of sequence data and around 110 million unique TCR beta sequences obtained from about 170 million T cells. An early release that covered about 600 HLA-typed donors contained 250 to 350 gigabases of sequencing data and 75 million to 100 million unique TCR sequences. Among the approximately 400 genotyped donors, 75% to 90% belonged to the genetic ancestry cluster associated with self-reported Caucasian donors. The study was designed to test whether signatures of past pathogen exposure could be identified by cataloging public T cell receptors. The study profiled the T cell repertoires of approximately 700 subjects by immunosequencing and related them to cytomegalovirus serostatus. In addition to the first cohort of approximately 650 subjects, a separate validation cohort of approximately 130 different subjects was used. To predict cytomegalovirus infection status, the study brought together high-throughput TCR immunosequencing, statistical association of individual TCRs with disease status, and machine learning. To study patterns of TCR occurrence, a later analysis re-analyzed previously published TCR beta repertoires from 700 or so donors and added high-resolution HLA genotyping. The later analysis used no new phenotypic data to find candidate immune exposures, relying instead on TCR beta sequences and their occurrence across donors. An earlier analysis of approximately 640 of the donors applied high-throughput TCR beta sequencing to assess whether each TCR beta V gene segment acted as functional or pseudogenic. Donor age, sex, ethnicity and CMV serostatus were collected together with the repertoire data. Genome-wide SNP genotypes for about 55% of the 666 donors were used in a later genetic analysis, which treated that subset as a discovery cohort. Every discovery cohort repertoire had been produced on one sequencing platform. Both class I and class II loci were covered by HLA typing, at four-digit resolution. Typing coverage differed by locus: A, B, C, DRB1 and DQB1 were typed in about 620-640 donors, DQA1 in 500 to 550, DPA1 in approximately 600, and DPB1 in 450 to 490. Roughly five DR-DQ haplotypes were treated as single units for association and clustering because of strong linkage in the cohort. Among 398 genotyped donors of the cohort, an average of about 240,000 unique TCR beta nucleotide sequences were sequenced per donor, roughly 20% of them non-productive.

The library was built by means of the immunoSEQ multiplex PCR assay. For the multiplex PCR, a mixture combining 60 forward primers for TCR Vbeta segments and 13 reverse primers for TCR Jbeta segments was used. The CDR3 region of rearranged TCR beta genes was amplified from genomic DNA with a multiplex PCR assay. The Illumina HiSeq System was used to sequence the amplified TCR beta libraries as 87-base-pair reads. The study's own analysis went as follows. In a later analysis, about 80 million unique TCR beta chains were counted across the 666 repertoires, and around 10 million of these chains were shared by at least two donors. Raw reads were error-corrected and collapsed into unique sequences by a nearest-neighbor algorithm in which closely related sequences were merged to remove PCR and sequencing errors. Alignment of CDR3 sequences to IMGT reference sequences was used to assign V, D and J gene segments. For a sequence to be retained, a match of at least six nucleotides to both a V gene segment and a J gene segment was required. A rearrangement counted as productive if the CDR3 had no stop codons and remained in frame with V and J, and every other rearrangement counted as non-productive. Following IMGT convention, CDR3 was defined as the stretch from the second conserved V-encoded cysteine up to the conserved J-encoded phenylalanine. The earlier analysis of 500 to 650 of the donors excluded any sequence lacking an unambiguous match to a single V gene segment. In an earlier analysis of a few hundred of the donors, a V segment was called functional when productive rearrangements were above 56.7%, and segregating when the standard deviation between donors exceeded 5%. A statistical classification framework was developed to diagnose cytomegalovirus status using the catalog of TCR beta chain sequences. In a later analysis, V and J genes were assigned by comparing TCR nucleotide sequences against IMGT/GENE-DB human TR gene sequences. The TCRdist pipeline was used in a later analysis to assign CDR3 sequences and most-parsimonious VDJ recombination scenarios. A later analysis defined each TCR beta chain by its CDR3 amino acid sequence plus V-gene family, and excluded reads lacking a unique V-gene family. A later analysis removed several hundred highly shared, low-generation-probability nucleotide sequences to deal with suspected cross-contamination and a sequencing artifact. A later analysis calculated a clonal expansion index for each public chain from normalized within-repertoire ranks of inferred template counts. In a later analysis, generation probabilities were computed with a VDJ recombination model fitted to out-of-frame rearrangements, and the resulting probabilities were checked against IGoR. A later analysis scored TCR-TCR, TCR-HLA and TCR-CMV co-occurrence with hypergeometric tests, applying a repertoire-size bias correction to TCR pairs. To estimate false discovery rates, a later analysis permuted the HLA or CMV assignments 20 times. In a later analysis, co-occurring TCRs were grouped using DBSCAN, with TCRdist sequence similarity added in when clustering inside HLA-allele-positive subsets. Repertoires with fewer than 30,000 or more than 120,000 public chains were left out of co-occurrence clustering, as were about 5 repertoires with anomalous nucleotide sharing. This is the immuneACCESS table as TCRdb keeps it, with only in-frame sequences that have V and J called. A part of the clones is gone; compared with another copy, unresolved V genes explain less than half, and the rest is unexplained. The V and J calls and the clone size are those of that table, but D and trimming were determined from the DNA. A total of about 140,000 clones appear in this sample, 64% of them only once. The ten top clones hold 2% to 2.5% of the sample.

Taken from cysteine to phenylalanine, the CDR3 has 17 residues. The retained sequence is limited to the CDR3, 51 bases, with the frame set at the first base. The germline V gene specifies SGDLS as CDR1 and YYNGEE as CDR2. V loses 1 base, J loses 1 base, and the germline ends lie 14 bases apart. Results and caveats for the whole study, not just this receptor: When HLA alleles, especially DR and DQ, strongly co-occurred, attributing TCR associations to individual alleles was difficult. The study gave a list of about 160 TCR beta chains associated with cytomegalovirus. Broadly in line with IMGT annotations, most TCR beta V segments showed up in productive rearrangements about 90% or about 30% of the time in an earlier analysis of several hundred of the donors. Most TCR sequences were observed very rarely across donors, whereas some public TCRs were present in many individuals. Because HLA typing was unavailable for some donors at each locus, only the typed subset was used in association tests. Linkage disequilibrium might explain the correlated functional status among segregating V segments, but an unknown experimental factor could not be excluded. A few of the identified cytomegalovirus-associated TCR beta chains were confirmed in vitro to be specific for cytomegalovirus antigens. According to the authors, the approach could potentially be generalized to other disease states and immunological phenotypes. The 87-base-pair reads could not distinguish some IMGT-functional V segments, including TRBV6-2 and TRBV6-3, so those segments were excluded. Sequencing depth was assumed to be roughly uniform across donors in the presence/absence analyses, though that assumption may not hold. For the cohort, immune exposure information was limited to CMV serostatus. In a later analysis, most CMV-associated TCR beta chains were found to appear HLA-restricted, with HLA associations seemingly driven largely by CMV exposure. Compared with the approximately 720-donor mean, donors in an Asian-associated ancestry cluster had fewer N-insertions in productive TCRs, according to a later genetic analysis. In a later analysis, TCR association rates were found to vary across HLA loci, with the most associated TCRs seen for DRB1 alleles and the fewest for HLA-C alleles. An association between a missense DCLRE1C variant and V-gene and J-gene trimming of TCR beta chains was found in a later genetic analysis and replicated in an independent cohort. In a later analysis, around 17,000 TCR beta sequences were associated with specific HLA alleles at a false discovery rate of 0.05. Seventeen rarely observed V segments, including chromosome 9 orphons, were excluded from the earlier analysis of some 590 of the donors because counts were too low. This cohort had only TCR beta chains sequenced, and the lack of alpha or paired-chain data limited which features could be detected. A cluster of highly shared sequence variants was judged likely to represent a technical artifact of the sequencing pipeline. A further reported finding was that TCR beta sequences accurately predicted the HLA-A and HLA-B alleles for most subjects in the first cohort. Several of the top co-occurrence clusters appeared to be linked to parvovirus B19, influenza, CMV and Epstein-Barr virus, according to a later analysis. Compared with equally common non-associated chains, HLA-associated TCR beta chains in a later analysis were more clonally expanded and had lower generation probabilities. In both the original and validation cohorts, the classifier was reported to diagnose cytomegalovirus status with high specificity and sensitivity.

The cohort comprised 670 or so healthy bone marrow donors. Cohort members were all nominally healthy when sampled, although unrecorded immune exposures were likely present. The donor tested CMV seronegative, placing the donor among the approximately 360 seronegative members of the cohort. Each donor provided a peripheral blood sample, and peripheral blood mononuclear cells were used for TCR beta sequencing. The Qiagen DNeasy Blood Extraction Kit was used to extract genomic DNA from the blood cell samples. This clone was detected only a few times. Its antigen remains undetermined. Base-call qualities are not available, and no considerably larger clone is one nucleotide away.

The chain was built from TRBV9 and TRBJ2-2; the D region possibly corresponds to TRBD2 (7 bases align). This clonotype was sampled from a woman in her forties in good health and CMV-seronegative. The sequenced material came from PBMCs. The DNA sequence is TGTGCCAGCAGCGTACACTCCGGGGGGCTGAACACCGGGGAGCTGTTTTTT. It translates to CASSVHSGGLNTGELFF.